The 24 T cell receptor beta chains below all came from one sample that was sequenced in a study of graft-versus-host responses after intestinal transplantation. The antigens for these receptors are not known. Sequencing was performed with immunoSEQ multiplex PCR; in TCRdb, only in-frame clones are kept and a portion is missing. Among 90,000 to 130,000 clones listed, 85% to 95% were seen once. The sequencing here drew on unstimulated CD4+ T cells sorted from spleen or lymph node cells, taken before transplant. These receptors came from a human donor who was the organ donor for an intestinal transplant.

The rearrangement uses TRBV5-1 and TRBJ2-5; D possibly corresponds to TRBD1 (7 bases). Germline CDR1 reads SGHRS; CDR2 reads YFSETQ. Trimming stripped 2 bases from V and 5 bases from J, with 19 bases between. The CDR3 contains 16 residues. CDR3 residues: CASSFSTGRFGETQYF. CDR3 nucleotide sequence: TGCGCCAGCAGCTTTTCGACAGGGAGGTTTGGGGAGACCCAGTACTTC.

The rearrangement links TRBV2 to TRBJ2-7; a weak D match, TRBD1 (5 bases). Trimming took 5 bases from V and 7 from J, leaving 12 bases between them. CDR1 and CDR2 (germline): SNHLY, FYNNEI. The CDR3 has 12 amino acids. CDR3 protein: CASSNTGEEQYF. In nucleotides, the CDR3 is TGTGCCAGCAGTAATACAGGAGAGGAGCAGTACTTC.

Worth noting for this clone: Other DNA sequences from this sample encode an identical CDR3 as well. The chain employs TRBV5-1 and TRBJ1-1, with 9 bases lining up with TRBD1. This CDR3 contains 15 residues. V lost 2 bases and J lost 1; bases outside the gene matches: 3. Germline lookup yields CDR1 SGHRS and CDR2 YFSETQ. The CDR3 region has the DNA TGCGCCAGCAGCTTAGCGGGACAGGGGAACACTGAAGCTTTCTTT. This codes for CASSLAGQGNTEAFF.

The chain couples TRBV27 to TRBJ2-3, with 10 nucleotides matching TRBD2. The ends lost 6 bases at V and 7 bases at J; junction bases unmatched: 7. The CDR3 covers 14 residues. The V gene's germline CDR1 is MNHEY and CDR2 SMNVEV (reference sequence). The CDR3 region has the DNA TGTGCCAGCAGCCCTAGCGGGAGCCGGTATACGCAGTATTTT. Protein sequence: CASSPSGSRYTQYF.

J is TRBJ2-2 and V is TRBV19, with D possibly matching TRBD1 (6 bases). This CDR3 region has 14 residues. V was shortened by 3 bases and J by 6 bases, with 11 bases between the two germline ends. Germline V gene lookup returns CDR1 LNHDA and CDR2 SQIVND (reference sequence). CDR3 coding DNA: TGTGCCAGTAGTATTCAGGGGCTGGCCGGGGAGCTGTTTTTT. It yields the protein CASSIQGLAGELFF.

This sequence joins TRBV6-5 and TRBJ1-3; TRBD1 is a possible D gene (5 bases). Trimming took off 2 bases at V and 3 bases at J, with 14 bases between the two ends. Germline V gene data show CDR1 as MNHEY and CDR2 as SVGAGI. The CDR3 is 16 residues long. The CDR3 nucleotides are TGTGCCAGCAGTTACGGGGTCGGGGGTCGTGGAAACACCATATATTTT. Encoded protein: CASSYGVGGRGNTIYF.

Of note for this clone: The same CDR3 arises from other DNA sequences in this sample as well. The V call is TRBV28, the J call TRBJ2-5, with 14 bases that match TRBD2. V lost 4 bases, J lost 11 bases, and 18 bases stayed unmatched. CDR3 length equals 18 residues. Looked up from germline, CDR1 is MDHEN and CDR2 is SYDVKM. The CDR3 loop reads CASSWGLAGVQGGGTQYF. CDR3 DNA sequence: TGTGCCAGCAGTTGGGGACTAGCGGGAGTTCAAGGGGGAGGGACTCAGTACTTC.

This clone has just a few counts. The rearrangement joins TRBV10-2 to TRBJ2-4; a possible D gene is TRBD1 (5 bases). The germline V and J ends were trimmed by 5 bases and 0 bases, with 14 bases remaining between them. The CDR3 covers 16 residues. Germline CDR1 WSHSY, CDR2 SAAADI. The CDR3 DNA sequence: TGCGCCAGCAGTACGACAGAGGCCCTAGCCAAAAACATTCAGTACTTC. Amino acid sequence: CASSTTEALAKNIQYF.

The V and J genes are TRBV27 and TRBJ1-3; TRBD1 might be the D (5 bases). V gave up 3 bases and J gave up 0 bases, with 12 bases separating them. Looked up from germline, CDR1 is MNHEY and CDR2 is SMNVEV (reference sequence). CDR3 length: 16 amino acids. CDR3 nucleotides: TGTGCCAGCAGTTTGAGATTAGACAGCTCTGGAAACACCATATATTTT. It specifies CASSLRLDSSGNTIYF.

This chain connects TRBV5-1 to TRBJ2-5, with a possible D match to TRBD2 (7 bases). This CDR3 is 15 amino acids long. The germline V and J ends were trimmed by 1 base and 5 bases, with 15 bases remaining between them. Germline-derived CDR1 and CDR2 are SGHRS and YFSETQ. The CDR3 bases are TGCGCCAGCAGCTTGATACGGGGGGCGGGCGAGACCCAGTACTTC. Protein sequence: CASSLIRGAGETQYF.

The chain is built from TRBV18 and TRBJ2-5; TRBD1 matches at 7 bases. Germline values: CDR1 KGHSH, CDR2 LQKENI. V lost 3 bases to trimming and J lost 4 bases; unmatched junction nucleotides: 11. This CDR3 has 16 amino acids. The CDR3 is CASSPGRQGLGETQYF. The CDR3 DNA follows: TGTGCCAGCTCACCCGGACGACAGGGTTTGGGAGAGACCCAGTACTTC.

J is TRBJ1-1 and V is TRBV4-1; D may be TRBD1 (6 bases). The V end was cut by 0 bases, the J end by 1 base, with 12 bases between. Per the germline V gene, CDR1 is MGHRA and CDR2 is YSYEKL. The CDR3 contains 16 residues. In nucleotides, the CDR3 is TGCGCCAGCAGCCAAGATAGGGGGACACCGAACACTGAAGCTTTCTTT. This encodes CASSQDRGTPNTEAFF.

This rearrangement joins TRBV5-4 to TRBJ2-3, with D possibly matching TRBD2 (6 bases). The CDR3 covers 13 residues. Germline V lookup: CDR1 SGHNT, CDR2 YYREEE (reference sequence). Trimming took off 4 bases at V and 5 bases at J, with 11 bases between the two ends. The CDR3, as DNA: TGTGCCAGCAGCATGACTAGTCGAGATACGCAGTATTTT. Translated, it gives CASSMTSRDTQYF.

The CDR3 region is CASSYRDTDTQYF. CDR3 nucleotide sequence: TGTGCCAGCAGTTACCGGGACACAGATACGCAGTATTTT. This chain connects TRBV6-5 to TRBJ2-3; perhaps TRBD2 as D (5 bases). Deletions cut 2 bases from V and 2 bases from J, with 5 bases between. Germline V gene sequence: CDR1 MNHEY, CDR2 SVGAGI. This CDR3 has 13 residues.

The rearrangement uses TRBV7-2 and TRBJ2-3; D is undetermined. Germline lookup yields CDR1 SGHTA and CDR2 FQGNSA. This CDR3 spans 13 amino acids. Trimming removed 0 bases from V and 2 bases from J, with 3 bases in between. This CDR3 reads CASSLANTDTQYF. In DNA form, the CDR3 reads TGTGCCAGCAGCTTAGCCAACACAGATACGCAGTATTTT.

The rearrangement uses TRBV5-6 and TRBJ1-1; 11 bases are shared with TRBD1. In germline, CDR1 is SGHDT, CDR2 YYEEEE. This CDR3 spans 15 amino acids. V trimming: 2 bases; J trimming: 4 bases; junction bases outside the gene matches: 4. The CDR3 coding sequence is TGTGCCAGCAGCTTCGGGGACAGGGGGAGCACTGAAGCTTTCTTT. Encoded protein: CASSFGDRGSTEAFF.

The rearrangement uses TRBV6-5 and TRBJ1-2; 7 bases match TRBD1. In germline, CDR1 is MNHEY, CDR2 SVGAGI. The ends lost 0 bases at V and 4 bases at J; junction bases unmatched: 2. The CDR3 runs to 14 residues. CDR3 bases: TGTGCCAGCAGTTACTCGACAGGGATCTATGGCTACACCTTC. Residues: CASSYSTGIYGYTF.

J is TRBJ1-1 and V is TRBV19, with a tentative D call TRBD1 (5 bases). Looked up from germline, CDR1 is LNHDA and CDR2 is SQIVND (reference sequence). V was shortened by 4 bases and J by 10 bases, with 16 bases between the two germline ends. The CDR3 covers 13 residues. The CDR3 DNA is TGTGCCAGTAGTACCCAAGGGGTCTCCGGAGCTTTCTTT. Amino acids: CASSTQGVSGAFF.

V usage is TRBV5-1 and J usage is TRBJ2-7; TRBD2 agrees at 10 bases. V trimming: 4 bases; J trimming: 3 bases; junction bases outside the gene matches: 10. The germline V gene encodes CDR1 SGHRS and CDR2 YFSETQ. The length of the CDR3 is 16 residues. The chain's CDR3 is CASSVLPGTSVYEQYF. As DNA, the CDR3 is TGCGCCAGCAGCGTATTACCCGGGACTAGCGTCTACGAGCAGTACTTC.

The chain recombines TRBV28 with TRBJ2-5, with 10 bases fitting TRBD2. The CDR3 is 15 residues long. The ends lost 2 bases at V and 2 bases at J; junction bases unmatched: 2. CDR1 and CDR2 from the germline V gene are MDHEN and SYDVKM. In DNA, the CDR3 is TGTGCCAGCAGTTTACCGACTAGCGGGCAAGAGACCCAGTACTTC. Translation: CASSLPTSGQETQYF.

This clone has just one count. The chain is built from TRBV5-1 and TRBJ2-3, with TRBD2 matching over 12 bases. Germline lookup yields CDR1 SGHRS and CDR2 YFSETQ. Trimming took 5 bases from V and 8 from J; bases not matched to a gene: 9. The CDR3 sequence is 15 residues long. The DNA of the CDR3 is TGCGCCAGCAGTTCTGCTAGCGGGAGGGCAGGTACGCAGTATTTT. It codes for CASSSASGRAGTQYF.

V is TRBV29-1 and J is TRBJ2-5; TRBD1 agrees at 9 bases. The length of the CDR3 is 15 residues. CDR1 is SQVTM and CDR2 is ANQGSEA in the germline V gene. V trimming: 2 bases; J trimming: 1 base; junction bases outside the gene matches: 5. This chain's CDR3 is CSVEPETGGQETQYF. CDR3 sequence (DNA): TGCAGCGTTGAACCCGAGACAGGGGGCCAAGAGACCCAGTACTTC.

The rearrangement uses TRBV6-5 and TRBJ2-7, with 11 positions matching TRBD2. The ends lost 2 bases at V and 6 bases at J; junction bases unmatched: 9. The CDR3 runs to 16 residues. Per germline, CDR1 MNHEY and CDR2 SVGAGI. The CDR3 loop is CASSYVGTSGPSEQYF. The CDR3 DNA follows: TGTGCCAGCAGTTACGTTGGGACTAGCGGCCCCTCCGAGCAGTACTTC.

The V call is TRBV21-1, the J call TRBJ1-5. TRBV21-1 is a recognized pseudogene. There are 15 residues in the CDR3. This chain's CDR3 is CASSEAGINNQPQHF. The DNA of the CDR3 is TGTGCCAGCAGCGAGGCGGGGATAAACAATCAGCCCCAGCATTTT.